Following are 13 T cell receptor beta chains from one sample sequenced in a study of blood T cell repertoires in COVID-19. Generated by immunoSEQ multiplex PCR, the TCRdb table keeps only in-frame clones and is missing some. Among just over 300,000 clones, almost 90% were seen once, and the ten largest hold 3.5% to 5%. Sequenced: PBMCs or T cells enriched from blood (not recorded which). Source of these receptors: a woman between 18 and 30 years old with acute COVID-19.

The chain has TRBV7-2 and TRBJ1-1, with D unclear. CDR1 is SGHTA and CDR2 is FQGNSA in the germline V gene. Deletions cut 3 bases from V and 4 bases from J, with 12 bases between. The CDR3 runs to 14 residues. The CDR3 DNA reads TGTGCCAGCAGCTTTCGTCAGGCCGGCACTGAAGCTTTCTTT. As protein: CASSFRQAGTEAFF.

This chain links TRBV29-1 with TRBJ2-5; D ambiguous. Trimming took off 3 bases at V and 1 base at J, with 12 bases between the two ends. Germline V gives CDR1 SQVTM, CDR2 ANQGSEA. The CDR3 extends over 14 amino acids. The CDR3 nucleotides read TGCAGCGTTGAGGGCGAACCTCTCCAAGAGACCCAGTACTTC. Translated: CSVEGEPLQETQYF.

CDR3 loop: CASSVGSLGQGGDYEQYF. CDR3 DNA sequence: TGTGCCAGCAGCGTAGGAAGCTTGGGACAGGGAGGGGACTACGAGCAGTACTTC. The chain combines TRBV9 with TRBJ2-7; 9 bases fit TRBD1. Germline values: CDR1 SGDLS, CDR2 YYNGEE. The CDR3 loop spans 18 amino acids. V trimming: 0 bases; J trimming: 3 bases; junction bases outside the gene matches: 13.

The genes are TRBV30 and TRBJ2-6, with a possible D match to TRBD2 (6 bases). Germline lookup yields CDR1 GTSNPN and CDR2 SVGIG (reference sequence). This CDR3 comprises 14 residues. Trimming took 3 bases from V and 1 from J, leaving 7 bases between them. CDR3: CAWSGGSGANVLTF. As DNA, the CDR3 is TGTGCCTGGAGCGGAGGGTCTGGGGCCAACGTCCTGACTTTC.

The chain is built from TRBV7-9 and TRBJ1-2; no clear D. Germline CDR1 is SEHNR and CDR2 is FQNEAQ (reference sequence). V was pared by 3 bases and J by 3 bases, with 8 bases between. The CDR3 totals 13 residues. The CDR3 nucleotides read TGTGCCAGCAGCTTTTCCGGGGACTATGGCTACACCTTC. Its translation: CASSFSGDYGYTF. The full variable domain, its missing parts supplied by reference TRBV7-9 and TRBJ1-2, is DTGVSQNPRHKITKRGQNVTFRCDPISEHNRLYWYRQTLGQGPEFLTYFQNEAQLEKSRLLSDRFSAERPKGSFSTLEIQRTEQGDSAMYLCASSFSGDYGYTFGSGTRLTVV.

The chain is built from TRBV6-4 and TRBJ2-1, with 8 bases fitting TRBD2. With 8 bases clipped from V and 2 bases from J, the junction kept 8 bases outside the gene matches. The CDR3 contains 15 residues. Germline V gene lookup returns CDR1 MRHNA and CDR2 SNTAGT. The CDR3 coding sequence is TGTGCCAGCGCCCGGGAGGGTTTCGCCTACAATGAGCAGTTCTTC. This encodes CASAREGFAYNEQFF.

This clone showed up just a few times. The J gene is TRBJ2-7, the V gene TRBV3-1 (or the pseudogene TRBV3-2), with 9 bases fitting TRBD1. J was trimmed by 5 bases and V by 4 bases; bases with no gene match: 15. The CDR3 has 17 amino acids. CDR1 and CDR2 from the germline V gene are LGHDT and YNNKEL (reference sequence). The CDR3 reads CASSPSGLRDRANEQYF. The CDR3 region has the DNA TGTGCCAGCAGCCCGTCTGGACTCCGGGACAGGGCTAACGAGCAGTACTTC.

This clone was seen once. This chain joins TRBV5-1 and TRBJ1-1; 7 positions agree with TRBD1. Germline CDR1 is SGHRS and CDR2 is YFSETQ. The CDR3 consists of 15 residues. Losses at the gene ends were 1 base for V and 0 bases for J; bases not matched to a gene: 3. The CDR3 nucleotides are TGCGCCAGCAGCTTGTCGACAGGGATGAACACTGAAGCTTTCTTT. Translation gives CASSLSTGMNTEAFF.

In nucleotides, the CDR3 is TGCAGCGTTGTTGAGACACGGTATGGCTACACCTTC. Its translation: CSVVETRYGYTF. The chain joins TRBV29-1 to TRBJ1-2; D is ambiguous. The V end was cut by 4 bases, the J end by 5 bases, with 11 bases between. The CDR3 totals 12 residues. Germline CDR1 SQVTM, CDR2 ANQGSEA.

V usage is TRBV19 and J usage is TRBJ1-1; D may be TRBD1 (6 bases). Trimming removed 6 bases at V and 3 bases at J, with 17 bases between. This CDR3 is built from 15 residues. Germline CDR1 reads LNHDA; CDR2 reads SQIVND (reference sequence). The CDR3 DNA is TGTGCCAGTAGGCCGACAGGCGTTGCGTACACTGAAGCTTTCTTT. Protein sequence: CASRPTGVAYTEAFF.

V gene TRBV28 combines with J gene TRBJ1-2; the D is unclear. Trimming took 4 bases from V and 8 from J, leaving 17 bases between them. CDR1 MDHEN and CDR2 SYDVKM come from the germline V gene. The CDR3 sequence is 14 residues long. CDR3 coding DNA: TGTGCCAGCAGTTCCCTCGGGGAGCCTCGGGGCTACACCTTC. Encoded protein: CASSSLGEPRGYTF.

The rearrangement joins TRBV5-6 to TRBJ1-2, with 9 nucleotides matching TRBD1. The CDR3 has 13 amino acids. Germline V CDR1 and CDR2: SGHDT, YYEEEE. The V and J ends lost 3 bases and 12 bases, in that order; junction bases with no gene match: 9. CDR3 DNA: TGTGCCAGCAGCTCCGGACAGGGGAGAAGGGACACCTTC. Its translation: CASSSGQGRRDTF. The variable domain in full, with the rest retrieved from reference TRBV5-6 and TRBJ1-2, is DAGVTQSPTHLIKTRGQQVTLRCSPKSGHDTVSWYQQALGQGPQFIFQYYEEEERQRGNFPDRFSGHQFPNYSSELNVNALLLGDSALYLCASSSGQGRRDTFGSGTRLTVV.

The chain carries TRBV28 and TRBJ1-4; 8 bases are a match to TRBD1. Germline CDR1 and CDR2: MDHEN and SYDVKM. This CDR3 has 15 amino acids. Trimming removed 5 bases from V and 4 bases from J; junction bases left unmatched: 6. Here the CDR3 DNA reads TGTGCCAGCAGTCCCTGGGACAGGATTAATGAAAAACTGTTTTTT. Its protein is CASSPWDRINEKLFF.